Below, 24 T cell receptor beta chains from the same sample are listed, as sequenced in a study of blood T cell repertoires in COVID-19. Here immunoSEQ multiplex PCR was the method, and the copy in TCRdb shows in-frame clones only, minus some. The sample has 90,000 to 120,000 clones, 80% to 90% seen once. The specimen sequenced was peripheral blood. Source of these receptors: a man aged 55-75 years with acute or convalescent COVID-19.

The CDR3 reads CASSRSGWSSYEQYF. The CDR3 DNA reads as TGTGCCAGCAGCCGTAGCGGGTGGAGCTCCTACGAGCAGTACTTC. This rearrangement joins TRBV27 to TRBJ2-7; 7 bases are a match to TRBD2. J gave up 0 bases and V 6 bases, and 8 bases lay outside the gene matches. CDR1 is MNHEY and CDR2 is SMNVEV in the germline V gene (reference sequence). CDR3 size: 15 residues.

The chain has TRBV28 and TRBJ1-1; 11 positions agree with TRBD1. From germline, CDR1 is MDHEN and CDR2 SYDVKM. CDR3 size: 18 residues. J lost 2 bases, V lost 5 bases, and 13 bases had no gene match. For the CDR3, the DNA is TGTGCCAGCAGTCGTGGACAGGGGGCAAGTCCTACCAACACTGAAGCTTTCTTT. Amino acid sequence: CASSRGQGASPTNTEAFF.

The chain couples TRBV5-1 to TRBJ1-6, with D possibly being TRBD1 (5 bases). Germline CDR1 and CDR2: SGHRS and YFSETQ. V dropped 5 bases and J dropped 3 bases, with 15 bases sitting between them. This CDR3 is 16 amino acids long. The CDR3 loop is CASRSTATYYNSPLHF. In DNA form, the CDR3 reads TGCGCCAGCAGATCGACAGCGACCTACTATAATTCACCCCTCCACTTT.

The rearrangement uses TRBV20-1 and TRBJ1-4, with D perhaps matching TRBD1 (6 bases). The CDR3 is made up of 11 amino acids. Germline V gives CDR1 DFQATT, CDR2 SNEGSKA (reference sequence). Written as DNA, the CDR3 is TGCACCGCAACAGGGTCCGAAAAACTGTTTTTT. Translation gives CTATGSEKLFF.

The V call is TRBV4-2, the J call TRBJ2-6; TRBD1 might be the D (5 bases). Looked up from germline, CDR1 is LGHNA and CDR2 is YNFKEQ. V lost 1 base and J lost 1, with 20 bases in between. The CDR3 has 20 residues. The DNA for the CDR3 is TGTGCCAGCAGCCAAGCGGTTAGACAGTCATCTTCATCTGGGGCCAACGTCCTGACTTTC. Amino acid sequence: CASSQAVRQSSSSGANVLTF.

The V gene is TRBV3-1 (or the pseudogene TRBV3-2), the J gene TRBJ2-7; D not resolved. This CDR3 contains 14 residues. V lost 1 base to trimming and J lost 2 bases, with 9 bases between them. From germline, CDR1 is LGHDT and CDR2 YNNKEL (reference sequence). The CDR3 region is CASSQVGRAYEQYF. The DNA for the CDR3 is TGTGCCAGCAGCCAAGTCGGTCGGGCCTACGAGCAGTACTTC.

This clone occurred a few times. V and J are TRBV3-1 (or the pseudogene TRBV3-2) and TRBJ1-1; TRBD1 agrees at 9 bases. Germline CDR1 is LGHDT and CDR2 is YNNKEL (reference sequence). The CDR3 contains 13 residues. V lost 4 bases and J lost 5; bases outside the gene matches: 2. CDR3 coding DNA: TGTGCCAGCAGCCGTGACAGGGGGACTGAAGCTTTCTTT. This codes for CASSRDRGTEAFF.

This chain joins TRBV7-6 and TRBJ2-1, with D tentatively TRBD1 (6 bases). CDR1 and CDR2 from the germline V gene are SGHVS and FNYEAQ. The CDR3 totals 16 residues. V gave up 2 bases and J gave up 6 bases, with 17 bases separating them. The CDR3: CASSLIGPQGRNEQFF. CDR3 in DNA: TGTGCCAGCAGCTTAATAGGACCACAGGGTCGCAATGAGCAGTTCTTC. Using reference TRBV7-6 and TRBJ2-1 for the parts outside the CDR3, the full variable domain is GAGVSQSPRYKVTKRGQDVALRCDPISGHVSLYWYRQALGQGPEFLTYFNYEAQQDKSGLPNDRFSAERPEGSISTLTIQRTEQRDSAMYRCASSLIGPQGRNEQFFGPGTRLTVL.

This chain uses TRBV6-5 with TRBJ1-5; D not resolved. The V gene's germline CDR1 is MNHEY and CDR2 SVGAGI. The CDR3 has 13 amino acids. V lost 3 bases and J lost 6, with 9 bases in between. The CDR3 region is CASSYTRGQPQHF. The CDR3 nucleotides are TGTGCCAGCAGTTATACCCGCGGTCAGCCCCAGCATTTT.

This chain links TRBV5-5 with TRBJ2-7; the D gene is possibly TRBD2 (6 bases). Germline loops: CDR1 SGHKS, CDR2 YYEKEE (reference sequence). Deletions cut 4 bases from V and 7 bases from J, with 9 bases between. This CDR3 contains 11 residues. CDR3: CASSGGREQYF. The DNA of the CDR3 is TGTGCCAGCAGCGGAGGGAGGGAGCAGTACTTC.

This chain uses TRBV15 with TRBJ1-4, with TRBD1 matching 7 bases. The CDR3 spans 16 residues. Germline CDR1 reads LNHNV; CDR2 reads YYDKDF (reference sequence). Losses at the gene ends were 2 bases for V and 6 bases for J; bases not matched to a gene: 9. CDR3 sequence: CATSRSSGTVHEKLFF. CDR3 bases: TGTGCCACCAGCAGATCCTCCGGGACAGTACATGAAAAACTGTTTTTT.

The chain carries TRBV2 and TRBJ1-4; 9 nucleotides line up with TRBD1. The CDR3 covers 14 residues. Germline CDR1 and CDR2: SNHLY and FYNNEI. V lost 6 bases, J lost 8 bases, and 7 bases stayed unmatched. The CDR3 region is CASSRDRGGEKLFF. CDR3 sequence (DNA): TGTGCCAGCAGCCGAGACAGGGGGGGAGAAAAACTGTTTTTT.

This rearrangement joins TRBV28 to TRBJ1-6, with D tentatively TRBD1 (6 bases). Deletions cut 2 bases from V and 7 bases from J, with 18 bases between. The CDR3 extends over 17 amino acids. From germline, CDR1 is MDHEN and CDR2 SYDVKM. CDR3 coding DNA: TGTGCCAGCAGTTTAAAGAGCAGGGGCGACCTAAATTCACCCCTCCACTTT. Amino acid sequence: CASSLKSRGDLNSPLHF.

The V and J genes are TRBV12-3 or TRBV12-4 and TRBJ2-2, with TRBD1 matching over 8 bases. The CDR3 spans 13 residues. Unmatched junction bases numbered 0, after V lost 8 bases and J lost 1 base. CDR3 amino acids: CASGTGNTGELFF. CDR3 DNA: TGTGCCAGCGGGACAGGGAACACCGGGGAGCTGTTTTTT.

There are a few counts of this clone. The V gene is TRBV5-1, the J gene TRBJ2-3; 10 bases line up with TRBD2. In germline, CDR1 is SGHRS, CDR2 YFSETQ. The V and J ends lost 4 bases and 1 base, in that order; junction bases with no gene match: 6. The CDR3 runs to 16 residues. In nucleotides, the CDR3 is TGCGCCAGCAGCCTGATGGGGACTAGCGGCACAGATACGCAGTATTTT. It translates to CASSLMGTSGTDTQYF. Filled out from reference TRBV5-1 and TRBJ2-3, the complete variable domain reads KAGVTQTPRYLIKTRGQQVTLSCSPISGHRSVSWYQQTPGQGLQFLFEYFSETQRNKGNFPGRFSGRQFSNSRSEMNVSTLELGDSALYLCASSLMGTSGTDTQYFGPGTRLTVL.

This clone was seen just once. This chain uses TRBV7-6 with TRBJ2-1, with 10 positions matching TRBD2. The CDR3 has 16 residues. J was trimmed by 3 bases and V by 1 base; bases with no gene match: 3. Germline CDR1 is SGHVS and CDR2 is FNYEAQ. The CDR3 coding sequence is TGTGCCAGCAGCTTAGAATGGACTAGCGGCTACAATGAGCAGTTCTTC. Protein: CASSLEWTSGYNEQFF.

The chain carries TRBV5-1 and TRBJ2-3; possible D gene TRBD1, 5 bases. The V end lost 0 bases, the J end lost 2 bases, and 10 bases lay between the germline ends. Germline CDR1 is SGHRS and CDR2 is YFSETQ. This CDR3 is built from 15 residues. The CDR3 coding sequence is TGCGCCAGCAGCTTGGCCAGGGATTCCACAGATACGCAGTATTTT. Its protein is CASSLARDSTDTQYF.

The chain recombines TRBV15 with TRBJ1-2; D is possibly TRBD1 (5 bases). Between the trimmed V and J ends, which lost 1 base and 8 bases, there was a span of 17 bases. CDR3 length: 15 residues. Germline values: CDR1 LNHNV, CDR2 YYDKDF (reference sequence). The CDR3 DNA reads as TGTGCCACCAGCAGAGTTGACGGGGGGTCCCTAGGCTACACCTTC. Amino acid sequence: CATSRVDGGSLGYTF.

The rearrangement links TRBV5-5 to TRBJ1-4, with D maybe TRBD1 (6 bases). The CDR3 length is 15 residues. V gave up 6 bases and J gave up 3 bases, with 15 bases separating them. CDR1 and CDR2 from the germline V gene are SGHKS and YYEKEE (reference sequence). Here the CDR3 DNA reads TGTGCCAGCATCCGCGGGGGCGTAGCTAATGAAAAACTGTTTTTT. It is translated as CASIRGGVANEKLFF. Using reference TRBV5-5 and TRBJ1-4 for the parts outside the CDR3, the full variable domain is DAGVTQSPTHLIKTRGQQVTLRCSPISGHKSVSWYQQVLGQGPQFIFQYYEKEERGRGNFPDRFSARQFPNYSSELNVNALLLGDSALYLCASIRGGVANEKLFFGSGTQLSVL.

This clone has just a few counts. The rearrangement links TRBV2 to TRBJ1-5, with D perhaps TRBD1 (5 bases). Trimming removed 8 bases from V and 0 bases from J, with 11 bases in between. There are 14 residues in the CDR3. Germline values: CDR1 SNHLY, CDR2 FYNNEI. Here the CDR3 reads CASGGADSNQPQHF. In DNA form, the CDR3 reads TGTGCCAGCGGCGGGGCAGATAGCAATCAGCCCCAGCATTTT.

This clone appeared a single time. The chain has TRBV6-5 and TRBJ1-1; TRBD1 matches at 9 bases. Per germline, CDR1 MNHEY and CDR2 SVGAGI. J lost 3 bases, V lost 10 bases, and 6 bases had no gene match. CDR3 length: 13 amino acids. The CDR3 here is CATAWDRDTEAFF. CDR3 bases: TGTGCCACTGCGTGGGACAGGGACACTGAAGCTTTCTTT.

This clone was counted a single time. This rearrangement joins TRBV28 to TRBJ2-7, with D tentatively TRBD2 (6 bases). Germline loops: CDR1 MDHEN, CDR2 SYDVKM. Trimming cost V 10 bases and J 0 bases, with 16 bases left between them. This CDR3 spans 14 amino acids. The CDR3 is CATPGRGGSYEQYF. CDR3 sequence (DNA): TGTGCCACCCCCGGGCGGGGCGGCTCCTACGAGCAGTACTTC.

The CDR3 DNA reads as TGTGCCAGCAGGAAGACGGCTAGCGGATTCTACGAGCAGTACTTC. Translated: CASRKTASGFYEQYF. V is TRBV2 and J is TRBJ2-7, with TRBD2 identical over 7 bases. The CDR3 length is 15 residues. V trimming: 6 bases; J trimming: 3 bases; junction bases outside the gene matches: 11. The germline V gene has CDR1 SNHLY and CDR2 FYNNEI.

V gene TRBV5-1 combines with J gene TRBJ2-7; TRBD1 agrees at 9 bases. Per germline, CDR1 SGHRS and CDR2 YFSETQ. This CDR3 has 14 residues. The V segment lost 4 bases and the J segment 5 bases; nucleotides outside the gene matches: 7. CDR3 amino acids: CASSPGTGSNEQYF. Written as DNA, the CDR3 is TGCGCCAGCAGCCCCGGGACAGGGAGTAACGAGCAGTACTTC.